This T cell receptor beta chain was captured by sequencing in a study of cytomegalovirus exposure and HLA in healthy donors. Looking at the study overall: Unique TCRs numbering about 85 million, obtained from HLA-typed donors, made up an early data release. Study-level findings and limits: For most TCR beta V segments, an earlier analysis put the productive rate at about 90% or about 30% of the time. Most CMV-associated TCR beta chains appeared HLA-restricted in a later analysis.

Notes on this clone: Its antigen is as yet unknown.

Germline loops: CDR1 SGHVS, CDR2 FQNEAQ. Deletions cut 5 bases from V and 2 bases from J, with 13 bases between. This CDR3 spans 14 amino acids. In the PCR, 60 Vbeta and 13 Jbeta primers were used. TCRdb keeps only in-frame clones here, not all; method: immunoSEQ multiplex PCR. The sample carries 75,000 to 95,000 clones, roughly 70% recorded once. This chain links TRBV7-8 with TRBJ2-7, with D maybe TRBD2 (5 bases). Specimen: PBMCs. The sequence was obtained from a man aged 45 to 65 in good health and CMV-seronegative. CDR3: CASSAERRTYEQYF. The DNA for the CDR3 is TGTGCCAGCAGCGCAGAGCGGAGGACCTACGAGCAGTACTTC.